This TCR beta chain was sequenced during a study of chemoradiotherapy in HPV16-positive cancers. Findings and limits, study-wide: Better recurrence-free survival went with HPV-responsive T-cell expansion in HPV16-positive patients.

Repertoires were generated with immunoSEQ multiplex PCR, while TCRdb's copy carries only in-frame clones and drops some. The table shows 5,500 to 7,000 clones, with 70% to 90% occurring only once. The CDR3 extends over 16 amino acids. The V gene's germline CDR1 is LNHDA and CDR2 SQIVND (reference sequence). Trimming took off 4 bases at V and 3 bases at J, with 18 bases between the two ends. As regards this clone: The antigen is undetermined.

Over chemoradiotherapy, repertoires were sampled more than once. This chain links TRBV19 with TRBJ1-2, with D possibly matching TRBD1 (6 bases). The receptor comes from a human donor with HPV-associated anogenital cancer. The sample in question was tumor tissue, obtained from a patient who underwent chemoradiotherapy. The CDR3 DNA reads as TGTGCCAGTAGTACAATAGACAGGCGGGGAGACTATGGCTACACCTTC. Protein sequence: CASSTIDRRGDYGYTF.